Each of the 5 T cell receptor beta chains below was sequenced from the same sample in a study of cytomegalovirus exposure and HLA in healthy donors. Primers included in the PCR were 60 Vbeta and 13 Jbeta primers. Using immunoSEQ multiplex PCR, the repertoire was profiled, and TCRdb retains in-frame clones only, with some absent. The repertoire holds about 270,000 clones, with approximately 70% as singletons. Sequenced sample: PBMCs. The receptor source for this set is a female donor in good health and CMV-seronegative.

The gene calls are TRBV9 and TRBJ2-2; D perhaps matches TRBD1 (5 bases). Trimming removed 4 bases at V and 6 bases at J, with 22 bases between. In germline, CDR1 is SGDLS, CDR2 YYNGEE. The CDR3 length is 17 residues. CDR3 DNA sequence: TGTGCCAGCAGCCCCACGTCATGGGTAGACAGATCCGGGGAGCTGTTTTTT. Its protein product is CASSPTSWVDRSGELFF.

This chain connects TRBV4-1 to TRBJ2-3, with D maybe TRBD2 (5 bases). Germline V gives CDR1 MGHRA, CDR2 YSYEKL. Trimming shortened V by 1 base and J by 2 bases, and 13 bases separated the two germline ends. The CDR3 has 16 residues. The CDR3 loop reads CASSQGGSAATDTQYF. CDR3 coding DNA: TGCGCCAGCAGCCAAGGGGGTTCAGCGGCCACAGATACGCAGTATTTT.

This clone is a singleton in its sample. The chain employs TRBV6-6 and TRBJ2-7; a possible D gene is TRBD2 (5 bases). Trimming left V 2 bases short and J 5 bases short, with 19 bases between. The CDR3 extends over 16 amino acids. Germline V lookup: CDR1 MNHNY, CDR2 SVGAGI (reference sequence). The DNA of the CDR3 is TGTGCCAGCAGTTACATCGCACGGGGTTCGAGAGACGAGCAGTACTTC. Its translation: CASSYIARGSRDEQYF.

The rearrangement uses TRBV5-1 and TRBJ2-2; 12 bases line up with TRBD2. The CDR3 length is 16 residues. The V gene's germline CDR1 is SGHRS and CDR2 YFSETQ. V shed 0 bases, J shed 4 bases, and the junction held 1 base outside the gene matches. CDR3 amino acids: CASSLGLAGATGELFF. DNA of the CDR3: TGCGCCAGCAGCTTGGGACTAGCGGGAGCCACCGGGGAGCTGTTTTTT.

The V gene is TRBV11-3, the J gene TRBJ2-3, with TRBD2 as a possible D gene (6 bases). In germline, CDR1 is SGHNT, CDR2 YENEEA. This CDR3 is 16 amino acids long. V was cut by 1 base and J by 1 base, with 12 bases left in between. CDR3 residues: CASSLVPSERTDTQYF. The DNA for the CDR3 is TGTGCCAGCAGCTTAGTCCCTAGCGAACGCACAGATACGCAGTATTTT.